A selection of T cell receptor beta chains follows, all from one sample in a study of OX40 agonist ivuxolimab in advanced cancers. Produced via immunoSEQ multiplex PCR; TCRdb's table is partial and in-frame only. The table records some 74,000 clones, under 95% of them present only once. This specimen consisted of CD4+ or CD8+ T cells sorted from blood, obtained in a trial of the OX40 agonist ivuxolimab. The receptors were sampled from an adult with an advanced solid tumor such as melanoma, head and neck, liver or kidney cancer. Each CDR3 is given with its conserved first and last residue. A D gene is named only where the DNA matches it firmly. Size is omitted from some rows. Given values are once, few, many or a class for expanded clones.

J gene | V gene | clone size | D gene | CDR3 DNA | CDR3 protein
TRBJ1-1 | TRBV5-1 | . | . | TGCGCCAGCAGCGCCCCGGGGACACTCACTGAAGCTTTCTTT | CASSAPGTLTEAFF
TRBJ2-3 | TRBV19 | . | TRBD1 | TGTGCCAGTAGTACTCTCCGGGACAGGAGCACAGATACGCAGTATTTT | CASSTLRDRSTDTQYF
TRBJ1-5 | TRBV19 | once | TRBD1 | TGTGCCAGTAGCTTGACAGGGGGCTACAGACAGCCCCAGCATTTT | CASSLTGGYRQPQHF
TRBJ2-3 | TRBV6-1 | . | . | TGTGCCAGTGACGGAGGACGTAGCACAGATACGCAGTATTTT | CASDGGRSTDTQYF
TRBJ1-5 | TRBV5-1 | . | . | TGCGCCAGCAGTCCTGACGGCTATCAGCCCCAGCATTTT | CASSPDGYQPQHF
TRBJ2-7 | TRBV4-2 | . | . | TGTGCCAGCAGCCCTTTGTCCGGGGATCTCTACGAGCAGTACTTC | CASSPLSGDLYEQYF
TRBJ2-5 | TRBV19 | few | . | TGTGCCAGTAGTATTGGGGGTCCTGGGGGGACCCAGTACTTC | CASSIGGPGGTQYF
TRBJ1-1 | TRBV6-6 | once | . | TGTGCCAGCAGTCCCCGATTGGGTGAAGCTTTCTTT | CASSPRLGEAFF
TRBJ1-5 | TRBV6-5 | . | . | TGTGCCAGCAGTTACCTAAGTGGGCCCCAGCATTTT | CASSYLSGPQHF
TRBJ1-3 | TRBV5-8 | . | . | TGTGCCAGCAGCCTGATGGGTTTAACAGGAAACACCATATATTTT | CASSLMGLTGNTIYF
TRBJ2-5 | TRBV10-2 | once | TRBD2 | TGCGCCAGCAGTGAGATCCTCCCTAGCGGCCTGGGGCCTGGGACCCAGTACTTC | CASSEILPSGLGPGTQYF
TRBJ1-4 | TRBV5-1 | . | TRBD1 | TGCGCCAGCAGCCTGGGACAGGGGAATGAAAAACTGTTTTTT | CASSLGQGNEKLFF
TRBJ2-5 | TRBV5-4 | . | . | TGTGCCAGCAGCTTGGGAGGAGTGGAGACCCAGTACTTC | CASSLGGVETQYF
TRBJ2-3 | TRBV11-2 | . | . | TGTGCCAGCAGCTTATCGGTTGGTACGCAGTATTTT | CASSLSVGTQYF
TRBJ1-4 | TRBV19 | . | . | TGTGCCAGTAGTATAGTTCAATCTAATGAAAAACTGTTTTTT | CASSIVQSNEKLFF
TRBJ1-4 | TRBV28 | . | . | TGTGCCAGCAGGGTGTCGGGGGTTGGAAAACTGTTTTTT | CASRVSGVGKLFF
TRBJ2-2 | TRBV6-5 | . | TRBD1 | TGTGCCAGCAGTCGGACAGGGGGTCTCACCGGGGAGCTGTTTTTT | CASSRTGGLTGELFF
TRBJ2-1 | TRBV19 | . | TRBD2 | TGTGCCAGTAGTATTGGGAGGGGGACTAGCGGAACGAGAGGTAATGAGCAGTTCTTC | CASSIGRGTSGTRGNEQFF
TRBJ1-2 | TRBV6-5 | . | . | TGTGCCAGCAGCCCTACAGCAGGGGTAGGCGGCTACACCTTC | CASSPTAGVGGYTF
TRBJ1-5 | TRBV27 | . | . | TGTCCCTACCCTAGCAATCAGCCCCAGCATTTT | CPYPSNQPQHF
TRBJ1-5 | TRBV19 | . | TRBD1 | TGTGCCAGTAGTCGGTACCAGGGGGCCTTAAATAGCAATCAGCCCCAGCATTTT | CASSRYQGALNSNQPQHF
TRBJ1-1 | TRBV5-6 | . | . | TGTGCCAGCAGCTTGTGGGACGTCCCTCTGGGAGCTTTCTTT | CASSLWDVPLGAFF
TRBJ1-4 | TRBV9 | . | TRBD1 | TGTGCCAGCAGCGCCAATCTACAGGGGGATAATGAAAAACTGTTTTTT | CASSANLQGDNEKLFF
TRBJ1-5 | TRBV7-9 | . | . | TGTGCCAGCAGCTCTTCGACGGGGGGCAGGAATCAGCCCCAGCATTTT | CASSSSTGGRNQPQHF
TRBJ2-2 | TRBV6-1 | . | . | TGTGCCAGCAGTGAACCTTCTCACACCGGGGAGCTGTTTTTT | CASSEPSHTGELFF
TRBJ1-1 | TRBV7-8 | . | . | TGTGCCAGCAGCTCCATCAGGGACACTGAAGCTTTCTTT | CASSSIRDTEAFF
TRBJ1-1 | TRBV25-1 | few | . | TGTGCCAGCAGTGATCTCCCAGGGCGGGTGACTGAAGCTTTCTTT | CASSDLPGRVTEAFF